The rows below give T cell receptor beta chains drawn from one sample of a study of circulating tumor DNA in untreated peripheral T-cell lymphoma. TCRdb keeps only in-frame clones here, not all; method: immunoSEQ multiplex PCR. The sample has about 10,000 clones; approximately 76% are singletons. What was sequenced was tumor tissue. The source of these receptors is a human donor with peripheral T-cell lymphoma. Both conserved end residues are part of each CDR3. A D gene is named only where the DNA matches it firmly. Size is stated for part of the rows, as once, few or many counts, or as a class when the clone is expanded.

cdr3_aa,cdr3_nt,j_call,clone_size,v_call,d_call
CASSPATYEQYF,TGTGCCTCCTCACCAGCAACCTACGAGCAGTACTTC,TRBJ2-7,-,TRBV6-8,-
CATPDGQGPNYGYTF,TGTGCCACTCCGGACGGACAGGGACCTAACTATGGCTACACCTTC,TRBJ1-2,-,TRBV10-3,TRBD1
CASSRQGSYNEQFF,TGTGCCAGCAGCCGACAGGGATCCTACAATGAGCAGTTCTTC,TRBJ2-1,-,TRBV7-5,-
CATRQTNTEAFF,TGTGCCACACGACAAACTAACACTGAAGCTTTCTTT,TRBJ1-1,-,TRBV6-8,-
CASSNNPPEAYGYTF,TGTGCCAGCAGCAACAACCCGCCGGAAGCCTATGGCTACACCTTC,TRBJ1-2,few,TRBV11-3,-
CASSYSEGPAYGYTF,TGTGCCAGCAGTTACTCGGAAGGGCCGGCCTATGGCTACACCTTC,TRBJ1-2,-,TRBV6-8,-
CASTWAPDLNYGYTF,TGTGCCAGCACCTGGGCCCCCGACCTAAACTATGGCTACACCTTC,TRBJ1-2,-,TRBV6-8,-
CASSEEWRRDEQFF,TGTGCCAGCAGTGAGGAGTGGAGGCGGGATGAGCAGTTCTTC,TRBJ2-1,few,TRBV9,-
CASSDTRGGTYEQFF,TGTGCCAGCAGTGACACCCGGGGGGGCACGTATGAGCAGTTCTTC,TRBJ2-1,-,TRBV2,TRBD2
CASSPSAVTGPALNTEAFF,TGTGCCAGCTCACCAAGCGCCGTTACAGGCCCAGCACTGAACACTGAAGCTTTCTTT,TRBJ1-1,-,TRBV18,-
CASNKRAGELFF,TGTGCCAGCAATAAACGGGCCGGGGAGCTGTTTTTT,TRBJ2-2,-,TRBV12-5,-
CASSVTGPENEKLFF,TGCGCCAGCAGCGTGACAGGTCCCGAGAATGAAAAACTGTTTTTT,TRBJ1-4,-,TRBV5-1,-
CASSRPESSYEQYF,TGTGCCAGCTCACGCCCAGAGAGCTCCTACGAGCAGTACTTC,TRBJ2-7,-,TRBV18,-
CASRSPTGDRSYEQYF,TGTGCCAGCAGGAGCCCGACAGGGGATAGATCCTACGAGCAGTACTTC,TRBJ2-7,-,TRBV28,TRBD1
CSVGQGNTEAFF,TGCAGCGTCGGACAGGGGAACACTGAAGCTTTCTTT,TRBJ1-1,-,TRBV29-1,TRBD1
CASKPYREGDEQYF,TGTGCCAGCAAACCCTACAGGGAAGGCGACGAGCAGTACTTC,TRBJ2-7,once,TRBV11-3,-
CSVEVGDTEAFF,TGCAGCGTTGAGGTTGGGGACACTGAAGCTTTCTTT,TRBJ1-1,-,TRBV29-1,-
CASSPPGGDSSYNEQFF,TGTGCCAGCTCACCACCTGGCGGGGACAGCTCCTACAATGAGCAGTTCTTC,TRBJ2-1,-,TRBV18,-
CASSYSATVNTEAFF,TGTGCCAGCAGTTACTCCGCGACAGTGAACACTGAAGCTTTCTTT,TRBJ1-1,few,TRBV6-8,-
CASSSRTGNYEQYF,TGTGCCAGCAGCTCAAGGACGGGAAACTACGAGCAGTACTTC,TRBJ2-7,-,TRBV7-5,-
CSGGTGLNYGYTF,TGCAGCGGAGGGACAGGGCTCAACTATGGCTACACCTTC,TRBJ1-2,-,TRBV29-1,TRBD1
CATSQGALTNEKLFF,TGTGCCACCTCACAGGGGGCCTTAACTAATGAAAAACTGTTTTTT,TRBJ1-4,-,TRBV19,TRBD1
CASSRKTNTEAFF,TGTGCCAGTAGTAGGAAGACGAACACTGAAGCTTTCTTT,TRBJ1-1,-,TRBV19,-
CATGPLGGLYNEQFF,TGTGCCACGGGGCCCCTAGGCGGGCTCTACAATGAGCAGTTCTTC,TRBJ2-1,few,TRBV28,-
CSVEAPKVVETQYF,TGCAGCGTTGAAGCCCCCAAGGTGGTAGAGACCCAGTACTTC,TRBJ2-5,-,TRBV29-1,-
CASSSSGGPAEQFF,TGTGCCAGCAGTAGCTCAGGGGGCCCAGCTGAGCAGTTCTTC,TRBJ2-1,-,TRBV6-8,TRBD1
CASSEGWAVNYGYTF,TGTGCCAGCAGTGAGGGATGGGCAGTCAACTATGGCTACACCTTC,TRBJ1-2,-,TRBV9,-
CAWSVPVGGANQPQHF,TGTGCCTGGAGTGTACCGGTTGGAGGTGCCAATCAGCCCCAGCATTTT,TRBJ1-5,-,TRBV30,-
CASNLDRARNEQFF,TGTGCCAGTAACCTGGACAGGGCAAGGAATGAGCAGTTCTTC,TRBJ2-1,-,TRBV19,TRBD1
CARSLVGSGDYNEQFF,TGTGCCAGAAGCTTGGTAGGTAGCGGGGACTACAATGAGCAGTTCTTC,TRBJ2-1,-,TRBV5-3,TRBD2
CASSPGTNGPQYF,TGTGCCAGCTCGCCCGGGACTAACGGGCCCCAGTACTTC,TRBJ2-5,-,TRBV18,TRBD2
CATGGGGTYEQYF,TGCGCCACTGGGGGGGGTGGAACCTACGAGCAGTACTTC,TRBJ2-7,-,TRBV10-2,TRBD2
CASSRGQGIGGELFF,TGTGCCAGTAGCCGAGGACAGGGAATCGGCGGGGAGCTGTTTTTT,TRBJ2-2,few,TRBV19,TRBD1
CASSYSIGGAGVLGYTF,TGTGCCAGCAGTTACTCGATAGGGGGCGCCGGGGTTCTTGGCTACACCTTC,TRBJ1-2,-,TRBV6-8,TRBD1
CSARDIGETQYF,TGCAGCGCCCGGGACATTGGGGAGACCCAGTACTTC,TRBJ2-5,-,TRBV29-1,-
CAWSTRRGYGYTF,TGTGCCTGGAGTACCCGACGGGGCTATGGCTACACCTTC,TRBJ1-2,-,TRBV30,-
CASSNLDRFYEQYF,TGTGCCAGCAGTAATCTCGACAGGTTCTACGAGCAGTACTTC,TRBJ2-7,few,TRBV6-8,-
CASSQPGTGGHEKLFF,TGCGCCAGCAGCCAACCTGGGACAGGGGGTCATGAAAAACTGTTTTTT,TRBJ1-4,-,TRBV4-1,TRBD1
CASGAGVGYGYTF,TGTGCCAGCGGGGCAGGGGTTGGCTATGGCTACACCTTC,TRBJ1-2,-,TRBV12-5,-
CASSYHSSYNEQFF,TGTGCCAGCAGTTACCATAGCTCCTACAATGAGCAGTTCTTC,TRBJ2-1,-,TRBV6-8,-
CASSPEYTEAFF,TGTGCCAGCTCACCCGAGTACACTGAAGCTTTCTTT,TRBJ1-1,-,TRBV18,-
CATKAGDSGNTIYF,TGTGCCACAAAGGCGGGGGACTCTGGAAACACCATATATTTT,TRBJ1-3,few,TRBV6-8,-
CASSTGTGANVLTF,TGTGCCAGCAGCACAGGGACTGGGGCCAACGTCCTGACTTTC,TRBJ2-6,few,TRBV6-8,-
CASSLSQPNEKLFF,TGCGCCAGCAGCTTGTCACAGCCCAATGAAAAACTGTTTTTT,TRBJ1-4,-,TRBV5-1,-
CASSLGTARYSYNEQFF,TGTGCCAGCAGCTTGGGGACCGCCAGATATTCCTACAATGAGCAGTTCTTC,TRBJ2-1,-,TRBV7-6,-
CASSPAERELFEAFF,TGTGCCAGCTCACCCGCGGAGAGGGAGCTGTTTGAAGCTTTCTTT,TRBJ1-1,few,TRBV18,-
CASSYGVSGYGYTF,TGTGCCAGCAGTTACGGGGTCTCCGGCTATGGCTACACCTTC,TRBJ1-2,-,TRBV6-8,-
CASSSGLAGENEQFF,TGTGCCAGCAGCTCCGGACTAGCGGGGGAAAATGAGCAGTTCTTC,TRBJ2-1,-,TRBV11-3,TRBD2
CSVRTGEGHEQYF,TGCAGCGTCCGGACAGGGGAAGGCCACGAGCAGTACTTC,TRBJ2-7,-,TRBV29-1,TRBD1
CASSLVANYGYTF,TGTGCCAGCAGCTTAGTAGCTAACTATGGCTACACCTTC,TRBJ1-2,-,TRBV7-2,-
CASSSGQTNQPQHF,TGTGCCAGCAGTTCTGGACAGACGAATCAGCCCCAGCATTTT,TRBJ1-5,-,TRBV6-8,-
CASSYAGSGARLGEQYF,TGTGCCAGCAGTTACGCCGGCAGCGGGGCCCGCTTAGGGGAGCAGTACTTC,TRBJ2-7,few,TRBV6-8,TRBD2
CASSIWGLTVAEAFF,TGTGCCAGCAGCATTTGGGGGTTAACAGTCGCTGAAGCTTTCTTT,TRBJ1-1,-,TRBV11-3,-
CASSYTGNGELFF,TGTGCCAGCAGTTATACGGGGAACGGGGAGCTGTTTTTT,TRBJ2-2,-,TRBV8-2,-
CASSQGSSGETQYF,TGCGCCAGCAGCCAAGGTTCCTCTGGAGAGACCCAGTACTTC,TRBJ2-5,few,TRBV4-1,-
CASGSGNTEAFF,TGTGCCAGCGGTAGCGGGAACACTGAAGCTTTCTTT,TRBJ1-1,-,TRBV6-8,-